These 26 T cell receptor beta chains share one sample of origin, sequenced in a study of T cell responses to AZD1222 COVID-19 vaccine. Sequencing was performed with immunoSEQ multiplex PCR; in TCRdb, only in-frame clones are kept and a portion is missing. The repertoire includes roughly 100,000 clones, 90% to 95% of them detected once, and around 2% sits in the top ten. This specimen consisted of peripheral blood, obtained on day 0 of AZD1222 vaccination. These receptors were taken from an adult in good health.

This sequence joins TRBV30 and TRBJ2-7; D call uncertain. This CDR3 comprises 13 residues. From germline, CDR1 is GTSNPN and CDR2 SVGIG (reference sequence). V lost 5 bases, J lost 0 bases, and 11 bases lay in between. The CDR3 spells CAWSGRLSYEQYF. The CDR3 nucleotides read TGTGCCTGGTCGGGCCGACTCTCCTACGAGCAGTACTTC.

This chain joins TRBV5-6 and TRBJ1-2; no firm D call. Germline lookup yields CDR1 SGHDT and CDR2 YYEEEE. V shed 3 bases and J shed 4 bases, with 13 bases lying between them. This CDR3 contains 14 residues. The CDR3, as DNA: TGTGCCAGCAGCTCACCCACAGAGATCTATGGCTACACCTTC. Protein: CASSSPTEIYGYTF.

V and J are TRBV7-9 and TRBJ1-1, with D uncertain. This CDR3 region has 14 residues. With 5 bases removed from V and 6 bases from J, the gap between germline ends came to 16 bases. The germline CDR1 and CDR2 sequences are SEHNR and FQNEAQ (reference sequence). Here the CDR3 reads CASSRHPTPPEAFF. The CDR3 nucleotides read TGTGCCAGCAGCCGACACCCGACACCCCCTGAAGCTTTCTTT.

This chain joins TRBV19 and TRBJ1-5, with D uncertain. The germline gives CDR1 LNHDA, CDR2 SQIVND (reference sequence). The CDR3 has 17 amino acids. V was clipped by 5 bases and J by 9 bases, with 26 bases between them. The CDR3 region has the DNA TGTGCCAGTAGTTTATACCCTCCCGGGCAGCCCTCCTCGCCCCAGCATTTT. Translated: CASSLYPPGQPSSPQHF.

The rearrangement links TRBV10-2 to TRBJ2-3, with 8 positions matching TRBD2. The CDR3 length is 14 residues. The germline gives CDR1 WSHSY, CDR2 SAAADI. Unmatched junction bases numbered 8, after V lost 8 bases and J lost 4 bases. Written as DNA, the CDR3 is TGCGCCAGCTCCGCCCTAGCGGGCCCAGATACGCAGTATTTT. This translates into CASSALAGPDTQYF.

In its sample, this clone was seen once. The chain carries TRBV5-1 and TRBJ2-5; TRBD2 matches 10 bases. The V gene end was trimmed by 5 bases and the J gene end by 2 bases; junction bases not matched to a gene: 6. The CDR3 runs to 15 residues. In germline, CDR1 is SGHRS, CDR2 YFSETQ. CDR3 nucleotide sequence: TGCGCCAGCAGTAGCCTAGCGGGGGCTCAAGAGACCCAGTACTTC. This translates into CASSSLAGAQETQYF.

The V gene is TRBV28, the J gene TRBJ1-2, with 10 bases fitting TRBD1. With 6 bases clipped from V and 8 bases from J, the junction kept 12 bases outside the gene matches. From germline, CDR1 is MDHEN and CDR2 SYDVKM. The CDR3 has 15 residues. CDR3 DNA: TGTGCCAGCAGCTTGTTCGGGGGGACAGGGGTCGGCTACACCTTC. Translation gives CASSLFGGTGVGYTF.

The rearrangement uses TRBV11-2 and TRBJ1-1; no firm D call. V was shortened by 3 bases and J by 2 bases, with 7 bases between the two germline ends. The CDR3 contains 13 residues. Germline V gene data show CDR1 as SGHAT and CDR2 as FQNNGV. The CDR3 DNA sequence: TGTGCCAGCAGCTTCACCGGAAACACTGAAGCTTTCTTT. Amino acids: CASSFTGNTEAFF.

The chain couples TRBV27 to TRBJ2-1, with D possibly matching TRBD2 (6 bases). Germline V gene sequence: CDR1 MNHEY, CDR2 SMNVEV (reference sequence). Trimming cost V 6 bases and J 0 bases, with 15 bases left between them. The CDR3 consists of 16 residues. In nucleotides, the CDR3 is TGTGCCAGCAGACCTGGGGGAGGAAGCTCCTACAATGAGCAGTTCTTC. Translated: CASRPGGGSSYNEQFF.

This clone showed up just once. This sequence joins TRBV4-3 and TRBJ2-7; D is possibly TRBD1 (5 bases). The ends were cut back, 0 bases at V and 2 bases at J, with 11 bases in the middle. Germline lookup yields CDR1 LGHNA and CDR2 YSLEER. This CDR3 comprises 15 residues. The DNA for the CDR3 is TGCGCCAGCAGCCAAGATCGCAAGGACACCTACGAGCAGTACTTC. Translating it yields CASSQDRKDTYEQYF.

CDR3 region: CASSTGTGGTWDHEKLFF. The CDR3 nucleotides are TGTGCCAGCAGTACCGGGACAGGGGGCACTTGGGACCATGAAAAACTGTTTTTT. The V gene is TRBV28, the J gene TRBJ1-4, with 12 nucleotides matching TRBD1. Germline V gene data show CDR1 as MDHEN and CDR2 as SYDVKM. J lost 6 bases, V lost 5 bases, and 13 bases had no gene match. The CDR3 has 18 amino acids.

The chain is built from TRBV6-2 or TRBV6-3 and TRBJ2-3, with 7 bases lining up with TRBD2. With 2 bases clipped from V and 4 bases from J, the junction kept 3 bases outside the gene matches. There are 14 residues in the CDR3. CDR1 and CDR2 (germline): MNHEY, SVGEGT. Here the CDR3 DNA reads TGTGCCAGCAGTTACCGACTAGCTCCAGATACGCAGTATTTT. Translated: CASSYRLAPDTQYF.

The V gene is TRBV28, the J gene TRBJ1-1; no clear D gene. V lost 2 bases to trimming and J lost 1 base, with 11 bases between them. The V gene's germline CDR1 is MDHEN and CDR2 SYDVKM. The CDR3 runs to 15 residues. Here the CDR3 reads CASSLSAFANTEAFF. CDR3 sequence (DNA): TGTGCCAGCAGTTTAAGCGCTTTCGCGAACACTGAAGCTTTCTTT.

The CDR3 DNA reads TGTGCCAGCTCACCATGGGCTAGCGGGAGGAGCGGGTACAATGAGCAGTTCTTC. Encoded protein: CASSPWASGRSGYNEQFF. The chain joins TRBV18 to TRBJ2-1; TRBD2 agrees at 11 bases. This CDR3 has 18 residues. CDR1 and CDR2 from the germline V gene are KGHSH and LQKENI. The trim removed 2 bases at V and 4 bases at J, leaving 10 bases unmatched.

The CDR3 reads CASSKSAKNIQYF. The CDR3, as DNA: TGTGCCAGCAGTAAAAGCGCCAAAAACATTCAGTACTTC. This sequence joins TRBV6-5 and TRBJ2-4; D not resolved. The CDR3 extends over 13 amino acids. Germline CDR1 MNHEY, CDR2 SVGAGI. V lost 5 bases and J 1 base, leaving 6 bases between the germline ends.

This rearrangement joins TRBV14 to TRBJ1-2; no definite D call. This CDR3 comprises 16 residues. The V end lost 5 bases, the J end lost 6 bases, and 22 bases lay between the germline ends. From germline, CDR1 is SGHDN and CDR2 FVKESK. The CDR3 coding sequence is TGTGCCAGCAGCTATCAGGCTTCTGTACCCCTGAATGGCTACACCTTC. It yields the protein CASSYQASVPLNGYTF.

CDR3 nucleotides: TGTGCCAGCAGCTTAGACAGGAGCTCCTACAATGAGCAGTTCTTC. Translation gives CASSLDRSSYNEQFF. The V call is TRBV11-1, the J call TRBJ2-1, with D maybe TRBD1 (5 bases). The CDR3 spans 15 residues. V was trimmed by 1 base and J by 0 bases, leaving 7 bases between them. From germline, CDR1 is SGHAT and CDR2 FQDESV (reference sequence). Complete variable domain (other parts from reference TRBV11-1 and TRBJ2-1): EAEVAQSPRYKITEKSQAVAFWCDPISGHATLYWYRQILGQGPELLVQFQDESVVDDSQLPKDRFSAERLKGVDSTLKIQPAELGDSAMYLCASSLDRSSYNEQFFGPGTRLTVL.

The chain links TRBV7-9 to TRBJ2-4, with TRBD2 as a possible D gene (6 bases). Germline loops: CDR1 SEHNR, CDR2 FQNEAQ (reference sequence). V lost 7 bases, J lost 1 base, and 14 bases lay in between. The CDR3 length is 15 residues. The CDR3 coding sequence is TGTGCCAGCACGCCCGCGGGGTGGGCCAAAAACATTCAGTACTTC. Its protein product is CASTPAGWAKNIQYF.

The rearrangement uses TRBV29-1 and TRBJ1-2; no clear D. There are 13 residues in the CDR3. The V and J ends lost 4 bases and 0 bases respectively, with 9 bases between them. The germline CDR1 and CDR2 sequences are SQVTM and ANQGSEA. The DNA of the CDR3 is TGCAGCGTTGGGGCAGGCGCTAACTATGGCTACACCTTC. Amino acids: CSVGAGANYGYTF.

The chain links TRBV6-5 to TRBJ2-5; no definite D call. Between the trimmed V and J ends, which lost 5 bases and 0 bases, there was a span of 7 bases. The germline V gene has CDR1 MNHEY and CDR2 SVGAGI. The CDR3 is 13 residues long. The CDR3 reads CASSTDYQETQYF. For the CDR3, the DNA is TGTGCCAGCAGTACGGATTACCAAGAGACCCAGTACTTC.

CDR3 in DNA: TGTGCCAGCAGCTTGGGGCAGGCTAAACCGATCTACGAGCAGTACTTC. Translating it yields CASSLGQAKPIYEQYF. This rearrangement joins TRBV7-8 to TRBJ2-7; D perhaps matches TRBD1 (5 bases). The V gene lost 3 bases and the J gene lost 3 bases, with 18 bases spanning the gap. Germline assignment: CDR1 SGHVS and CDR2 FQNEAQ. This CDR3 has 16 amino acids.

V and J are TRBV6-5 and TRBJ1-2; D perhaps matches TRBD1 (6 bases). The CDR3 sequence is 13 residues long. Looked up from germline, CDR1 is MNHEY and CDR2 is SVGAGI. The germline V and J ends were trimmed by 4 bases and 6 bases, with 12 bases remaining between them. The CDR3 here is CASSLTGTDGYTF. CDR3 sequence (DNA): TGTGCCAGCAGTTTAACAGGGACGGATGGCTACACCTTC.

The V gene is TRBV7-2, the J gene TRBJ2-3; D possibly corresponds to TRBD2 (6 bases). Germline V CDR1 and CDR2: SGHTA, FQGNSA. V gave up 5 bases and J gave up 5 bases, with 11 bases separating them. This CDR3 contains 13 residues. CDR3 loop: CASSRPGGDTQYF. CDR3 in DNA: TGTGCCAGCAGCCGGCCCGGGGGAGATACGCAGTATTTT.

The chain has TRBV7-2 and TRBJ1-4, with D unclear. V dropped 1 base and J dropped 7 bases, with 10 bases sitting between them. The CDR3 runs to 14 residues. Looked up from germline, CDR1 is SGHTA and CDR2 is FQGNSA. This CDR3 reads CASSLGGLGEKLFF. The CDR3 coding sequence is TGTGCCAGCAGCTTAGGGGGTCTCGGTGAAAAACTGTTTTTT.

The V and J genes are TRBV5-8 and TRBJ2-1; no clear D gene. The CDR3 sequence is 16 residues long. Trimming stripped 1 base from V and 8 bases from J, with 19 bases between. Per germline, CDR1 SGHTS and CDR2 YDEGEE. The chain's CDR3 is CASSLTSMRMQDEQFF. DNA of the CDR3: TGTGCCAGCAGCTTGACCTCTATGAGGATGCAAGATGAGCAGTTCTTC.

CDR3 bases: TGTGCCAGCACGGACAGGGTCAACTACAATGAGCAGTTCTTC. Protein sequence: CASTDRVNYNEQFF. This chain links TRBV2 with TRBJ2-1; the match to TRBD1 covers 8 bases. The germline V gene encodes CDR1 SNHLY and CDR2 FYNNEI. The CDR3 has 14 residues. With 7 bases clipped from V and 3 bases from J, the junction kept 5 bases outside the gene matches.